The clone carrying this T cell receptor beta chain showed up many times. Antigen unknown. These data originate in a study of T cells in Graves' hyperthyroidism and ophthalmopathy. Study-level results: Within blood appeared most thyroid clonotypes that had expanded above 0.001. The model's output predicted ophthalmopathy at a median of roughly 6 months prior to onset. Separation of ophthalmopathy from stable hyperthyroidism was achieved by a 13 V-J model.

Amplified TCR beta CDR3 regions derived from RNA transcripts. The TCR CDR3 was amplified in a first-round RT-PCR using the HTBI primer set. TCRdb reanalysed the multiplex PCR reads using MiXCR and keeps one entry per CDR3 protein. This table has over 500,000 distinct CDR3 sequences, 14% appearing once. The study enrolled patients aged 18 to 65 with newly diagnosed hyperthyroidism of under 2 months' duration. The CDR3 totals 15 residues. J gave up 0 bases and V 5 bases, and 3 bases lay outside the gene matches. Per the germline V gene, CDR1 is SGHRS and CDR2 is YFSETQ. The rearrangement uses TRBV5-1 and TRBJ2-1; 9 bases agree with TRBD2. The sequence was obtained from a middle-aged woman with Graves' hyperthyroidism. Sequencing was done on a sample of blood. CDR3 in amino acids: CASSSAGGSYNEQFF. CDR3 in DNA: TGCGCCAGCAGTTCAGCGGGAGGCTCCTACAATGAGCAGTTCTTC. The variable domain in full, completed from reference TRBV5-1 and TRBJ2-1, reads KAGVTQTPRYLIKTRGQQVTLSCSPISGHRSVSWYQQTPGQGLQFLFEYFSETQRNKGNFPGRFSGRQFSNSRSEMNVSTLELGDSALYLCASSSAGGSYNEQFFGPGTRLTVL.